The T cell receptor beta chain under discussion was sequenced for a study of tumor-infiltrating lymphocytes in oesophageal squamous cell carcinoma. Judged by abundance, this clonotype is medium-sized. TCRdb independently ran MiXCR on the PCR reads; one entry per CDR3 protein. The sample has 15,000 to 20,000 distinct CDR3 sequences; about 41% are singletons. Trimming stripped 6 bases from V and 4 bases from J, with 11 bases between. The length of the CDR3 is 13 residues. The clonotype originates from a male donor with esophageal squamous cell carcinoma. V is TRBV12-3 or TRBV12-4 and J is TRBJ2-3; maybe TRBD1 (5 bases). The sequenced sample was normal esophageal tissue next to the tumor. The CDR3, as DNA: TGTGCCAGCAGGTCCAGGGCCGCAGATACGCAGTATTTT. It yields the protein CASRSRAADTQYF.